A single sample gave rise to the 13 T cell receptor beta chains below, sequenced in a study of cytomegalovirus exposure and HLA in healthy donors. With 60 Vbeta and 13 Jbeta primers, the PCR was carried out. Some clones are missing from TCRdb's copy, which holds only in-frame ones; the method was immunoSEQ multiplex PCR. The table has under 200,000 clones, 75% to 85% seen once. Sequenced material: PBMCs. All receptors derive from a man aged 50 to 59 in good health and CMV-seropositive.

The chain is built from TRBV11-3 and TRBJ1-2, with D possibly being TRBD1 (6 bases). Germline assignment: CDR1 SGHNT and CDR2 YENEEA. Trimming took off 2 bases at V and 7 bases at J, with 14 bases between the two ends. The CDR3 length is 14 residues. DNA of the CDR3: TGTGCCAGCAGCTTAAAAACAGGGTACCGTGGCTACACCTTC. Protein product: CASSLKTGYRGYTF. The full variable domain, in which reference TRBV11-3 and TRBJ1-2 provide the parts outside the CDR3, is EAGVVQSPRYKIIEKKQPVAFWCNPISGHNTLYWYLQNLGQGPELLIRYENEEAVDDSQLPKDRFSAERLKGVDSTLKIQPAELGDSAVYLCASSLKTGYRGYTFGSGTRLTVV.

This rearrangement joins TRBV5-3 to TRBJ2-5; 15 positions agree with TRBD2. TRBV5-3 has ORF status, its function being uncertain. There are 15 residues in the CDR3. With 4 bases clipped from V and 8 bases from J, the junction kept 6 bases outside the gene matches. The CDR3 DNA reads as TGTGCCAGAAGCACAAGGACTAGCGGGGGGGATACCCAGTACTTC. It specifies CARSTRTSGGDTQYF.

In this sample, this clone turned up once. This sequence joins TRBV9 and TRBJ2-7; the match to TRBD1 covers 8 bases. J gave up 0 bases and V 4 bases, and 9 bases lay outside the gene matches. CDR3 length: 16 residues. The V gene's germline CDR1 is SGDLS and CDR2 YYNGEE. CDR3 in amino acids: CASSPKGQVVSYEQYF. CDR3 DNA sequence: TGTGCCAGCAGCCCTAAGGGACAGGTCGTCTCCTACGAGCAGTACTTC.

The rearrangement uses TRBV15 and TRBJ2-5, with D possibly TRBD2 on 6 matching bases. The CDR3 is made up of 13 amino acids. Looked up from germline, CDR1 is LNHNV and CDR2 is YYDKDF (reference sequence). Trimming left V 8 bases short and J 0 bases short, with 10 bases between. The CDR3 sequence is CATEREYQETQYF. In DNA form, the CDR3 reads TGTGCCACCGAACGGGAGTACCAAGAGACCCAGTACTTC.

This clone turned up a few times. The V and J genes are TRBV30 and TRBJ1-2; D ambiguous. The length of the CDR3 is 18 residues. The germline V gene has CDR1 GTSNPN and CDR2 SVGIG (reference sequence). Trimming pared 2 bases from V and 5 bases from J, leaving 27 bases between. The CDR3 loop reads CAWSPFNLEVYGNYGYTF. Here the CDR3 DNA reads TGTGCCTGGAGTCCTTTCAACCTTGAGGTGTACGGGAATTATGGCTACACCTTC. Filled out from reference TRBV30 and TRBJ1-2, the complete variable domain reads SQTIHQWPATLVQPVGSPLSLECTVEGTSNPNLYWYRQAAGRGLQLLFYSVGIGQISSEVPQNLSASRPQDRQFILSSKKLLLSDSGFYLCAWSPFNLEVYGNYGYTFGSGTRLTVV.

The chain carries TRBV11-2 and TRBJ1-1; 12 bases match TRBD1. After removal of 5 bases from V and 4 bases from J, the junction contained 5 bases not matched to a gene. Germline loops: CDR1 SGHAT, CDR2 FQNNGV. The length of the CDR3 is 15 residues. The CDR3 DNA is TGTGCCAGCAGCAAGGGACAGGGGGCTGGCACTGAAGCTTTCTTT. Translating it yields CASSKGQGAGTEAFF.

The chain has TRBV19 and TRBJ1-2; D ambiguous. Germline CDR1 is LNHDA and CDR2 is SQIVND (reference sequence). Trimming stripped 5 bases from V and 1 base from J, with 5 bases between. This CDR3 comprises 12 residues. Here the CDR3 reads CASSESNYGYTF. As DNA, the CDR3 is TGTGCCAGTAGTGAGAGTAACTATGGCTACACCTTC.

V usage is TRBV6-5 and J usage is TRBJ2-2, with 11 bases lining up with TRBD1. This CDR3 contains 15 residues. Looked up from germline, CDR1 is MNHEY and CDR2 is SVGAGI. Germline trimming cut 7 bases from V and 7 bases from J; bases unmatched to any gene: 8. The CDR3 nucleotides are TGTGCCAGCACCGCGGGACAGGGGGTTGGCGGGGAGCTGTTTTTT. It specifies CASTAGQGVGGELFF.

This chain joins TRBV6-1 and TRBJ1-6, with TRBD1 as a possible D gene (5 bases). The CDR3 loop spans 14 amino acids. Germline CDR1 reads MNHNS; CDR2 reads SASEGT. Written as DNA, the CDR3 is TGTGCGGAGGGGCGCGGGGAGCATAATTCACCCCTCCACTTT. Translating it yields CAEGRGEHNSPLHF.

The rearrangement links TRBV4-1 to TRBJ2-7, with D perhaps TRBD2 (6 bases). The CDR3 totals 15 residues. In germline, CDR1 is MGHRA, CDR2 YSYEKL. The germline V and J ends were trimmed by 0 bases and 2 bases, with 11 bases remaining between them. The CDR3 sequence: CASSQEAGNPYEQYF. For the CDR3, the DNA is TGCGCCAGCAGCCAAGAAGCGGGTAATCCCTACGAGCAGTACTTC.

The CDR3 sequence: CASSPSWKGHGTYGYTF. The CDR3 DNA reads as TGCGCCAGCAGCCCCTCATGGAAGGGGCACGGAACATATGGCTACACCTTC. The chain joins TRBV4-1 to TRBJ1-2; perhaps TRBD1 as D (5 bases). The CDR3 length is 17 residues. Germline loops: CDR1 MGHRA, CDR2 YSYEKL. The V gene lost 4 bases and the J gene lost 5 bases, with 23 bases spanning the gap.

The genes are TRBV7-3 and TRBJ2-1; 13 bases agree with TRBD2. The germline CDR1 and CDR2 sequences are SGHTA and FQGTGA. The CDR3 extends over 16 amino acids. V was pared by 5 bases and J by 3 bases, with 4 bases of the junction left unmatched. The CDR3 is CASSMGTSGNYNEQFF. The CDR3 bases are TGTGCCAGCAGCATGGGGACTAGCGGGAACTACAATGAGCAGTTCTTC.

The chain carries TRBV19 and TRBJ2-5; D perhaps matches TRBD1 (5 bases). The V gene's germline CDR1 is LNHDA and CDR2 SQIVND (reference sequence). This CDR3 is 14 amino acids long. V was pared by 3 bases and J by 5 bases, with 13 bases between. The CDR3 here is CASSMGRAMETQYF. The CDR3 coding sequence is TGTGCCAGTAGTATGGGCAGGGCTATGGAGACCCAGTACTTC.